The present TCR beta chain was sequenced within a study of shared clonotypes between healthy human individuals. The naive CD8 fraction comprised CD45RO-negative cells positively selected for CCR7 and excluded terminally differentiated effector memory CD45RA+ cells. Original processing methods: ImmunoSEQ junction-only sequences lacked quality scores, so their filtering differed. Repertoires were generated with immunoSEQ multiplex PCR, while TCRdb's copy carries only in-frame clones and drops some. From that table come the V and J calls and clone size; the DNA was used to work out D and trimming. The repertoire holds 700,000 to 950,000 clones, with 96% as singletons. Germline V gene lookup returns CDR1 SGHDT and CDR2 YYEEEE. Germline trimming cut 2 bases from V and 8 bases from J; bases unmatched to any gene: 5. The CDR3 length is 14 residues.

Sequenced: naive CD8+ T cells sorted from blood. This receptor was obtained from a man aged 25 to 45 in good health. The chain recombines TRBV5-6 with TRBJ2-2; 8 bases agree with TRBD2. The CDR3 DNA reads TGTGCCAGCAGCTTCGGTAGCGGGAATGGGGAGCTGTTTTTT. It is translated as CASSFGSGNGELFF. Drawing the rest from reference TRBV5-6 and TRBJ2-2, the complete variable domain is DAGVTQSPTHLIKTRGQQVTLRCSPKSGHDTVSWYQQALGQGPQFIFQYYEEEERQRGNFPDRFSGHQFPNYSSELNVNALLLGDSALYLCASSFGSGNGELFFGEGSRLTVL.